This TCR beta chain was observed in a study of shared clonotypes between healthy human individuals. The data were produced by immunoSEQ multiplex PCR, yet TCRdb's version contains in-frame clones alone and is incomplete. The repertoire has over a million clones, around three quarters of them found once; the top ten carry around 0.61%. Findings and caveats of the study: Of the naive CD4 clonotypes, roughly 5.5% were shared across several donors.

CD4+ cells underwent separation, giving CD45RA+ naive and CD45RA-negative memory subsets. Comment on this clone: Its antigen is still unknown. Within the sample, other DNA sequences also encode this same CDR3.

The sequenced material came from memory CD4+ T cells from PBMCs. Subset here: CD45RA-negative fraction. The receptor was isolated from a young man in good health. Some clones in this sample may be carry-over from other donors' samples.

This CDR3 is CSVDRGLNTEAFF. For the CDR3, the DNA is TGCAGCGTTGATCGGGGTTTGAACACTGAAGCTTTCTTT. This chain links TRBV29-1 with TRBJ1-1; D not resolved. This CDR3 spans 13 amino acids. CDR1 and CDR2 from the germline V gene are SQVTM and ANQGSEA. The V end was cut by 3 bases, the J end by 0 bases, with 8 bases between.